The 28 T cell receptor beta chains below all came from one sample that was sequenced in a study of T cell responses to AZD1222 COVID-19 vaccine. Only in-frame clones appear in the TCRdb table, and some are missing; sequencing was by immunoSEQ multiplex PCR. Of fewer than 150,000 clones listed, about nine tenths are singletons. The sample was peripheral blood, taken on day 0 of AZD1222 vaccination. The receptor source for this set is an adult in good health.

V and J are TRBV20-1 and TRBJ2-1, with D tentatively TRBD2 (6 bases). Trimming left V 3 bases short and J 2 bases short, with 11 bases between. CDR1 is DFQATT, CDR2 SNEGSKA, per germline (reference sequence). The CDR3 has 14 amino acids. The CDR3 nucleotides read TGCAGTGCTAGTGGCGGGGCTGCCTACAATGAGCAGTTCTTC. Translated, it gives CSASGGAAYNEQFF.

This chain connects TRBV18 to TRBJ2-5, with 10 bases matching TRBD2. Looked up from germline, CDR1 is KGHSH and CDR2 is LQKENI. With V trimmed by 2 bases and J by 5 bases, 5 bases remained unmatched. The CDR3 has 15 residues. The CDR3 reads CASSPWLAGVETQYF. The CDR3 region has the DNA TGTGCCAGCTCACCATGGCTAGCGGGAGTTGAGACCCAGTACTTC.

CDR3 loop: CASSSENSGNTIYF. In DNA, the CDR3 is TGTGCCAGTAGTTCTGAAAACTCTGGAAACACCATATATTTT. V usage is TRBV19 and J usage is TRBJ1-3, with D unresolved. The CDR3 length is 14 residues. Germline values: CDR1 LNHDA, CDR2 SQIVND (reference sequence). V dropped 5 bases and J dropped 0 bases, with 8 bases sitting between them.

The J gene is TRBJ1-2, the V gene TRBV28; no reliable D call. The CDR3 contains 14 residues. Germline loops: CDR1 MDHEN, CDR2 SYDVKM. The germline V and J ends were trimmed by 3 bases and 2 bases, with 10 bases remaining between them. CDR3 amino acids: CASSFGSMNYGYTF. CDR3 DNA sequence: TGTGCCAGCAGTTTCGGTAGTATGAACTATGGCTACACCTTC.

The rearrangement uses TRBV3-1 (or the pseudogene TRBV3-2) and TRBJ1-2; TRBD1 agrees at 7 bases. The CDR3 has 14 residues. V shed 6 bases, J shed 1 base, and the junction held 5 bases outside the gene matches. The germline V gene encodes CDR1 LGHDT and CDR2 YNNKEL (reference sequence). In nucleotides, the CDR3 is TGTGCCAGCAGGGGGACAGCCAGTAACTATGGCTACACCTTC. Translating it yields CASRGTASNYGYTF.

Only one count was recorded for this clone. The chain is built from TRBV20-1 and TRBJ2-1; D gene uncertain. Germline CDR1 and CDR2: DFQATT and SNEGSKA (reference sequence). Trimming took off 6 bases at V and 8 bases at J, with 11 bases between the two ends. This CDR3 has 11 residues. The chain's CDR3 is CSAVPTHEQFF. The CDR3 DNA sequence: TGCAGTGCGGTCCCGACCCATGAGCAGTTCTTC.

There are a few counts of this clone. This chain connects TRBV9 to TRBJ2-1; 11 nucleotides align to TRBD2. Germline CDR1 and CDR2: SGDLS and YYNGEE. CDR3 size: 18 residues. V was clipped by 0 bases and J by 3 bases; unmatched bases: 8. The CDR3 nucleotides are TGTGCCAGCAGCGTAGCTCGTCTGACTAGCGGGGACTACAATGAGCAGTTCTTC. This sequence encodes CASSVARLTSGDYNEQFF.

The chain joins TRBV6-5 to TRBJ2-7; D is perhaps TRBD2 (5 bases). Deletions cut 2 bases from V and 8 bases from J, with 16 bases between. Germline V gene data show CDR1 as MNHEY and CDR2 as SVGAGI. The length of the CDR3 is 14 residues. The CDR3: CASSYGGGLPKQYF. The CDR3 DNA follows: TGTGCCAGCAGTTACGGAGGAGGACTGCCCAAGCAGTACTTC.

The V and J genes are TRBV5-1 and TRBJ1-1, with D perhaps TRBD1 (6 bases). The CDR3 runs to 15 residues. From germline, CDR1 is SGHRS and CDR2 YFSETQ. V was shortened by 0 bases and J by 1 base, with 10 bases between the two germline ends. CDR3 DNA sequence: TGCGCCAGCAGCTTGGCCGGGGGACAGAACACTGAAGCTTTCTTT. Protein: CASSLAGGQNTEAFF.

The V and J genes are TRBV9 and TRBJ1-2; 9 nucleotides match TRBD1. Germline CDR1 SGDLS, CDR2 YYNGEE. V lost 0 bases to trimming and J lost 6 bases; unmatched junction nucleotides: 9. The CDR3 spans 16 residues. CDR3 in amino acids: CASSVALTGGKHGYTF. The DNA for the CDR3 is TGTGCCAGCAGCGTAGCCCTGACAGGGGGAAAGCATGGCTACACCTTC.

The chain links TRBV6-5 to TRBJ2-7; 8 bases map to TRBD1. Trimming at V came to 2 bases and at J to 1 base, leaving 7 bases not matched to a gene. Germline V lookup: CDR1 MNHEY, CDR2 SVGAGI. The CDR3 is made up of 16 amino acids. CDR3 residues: CASSYRGTGISYEQYF. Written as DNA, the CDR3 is TGTGCCAGCAGTTACCGTGGGACAGGAATTTCCTACGAGCAGTACTTC.

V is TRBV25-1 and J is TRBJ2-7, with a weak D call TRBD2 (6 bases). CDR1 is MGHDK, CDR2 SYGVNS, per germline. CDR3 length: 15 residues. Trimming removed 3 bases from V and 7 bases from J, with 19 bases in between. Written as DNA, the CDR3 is TGTGCCAGCAGTGACCTAGGGACCGGGACTGGGGAGCAGTACTTC. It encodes CASSDLGTGTGEQYF.

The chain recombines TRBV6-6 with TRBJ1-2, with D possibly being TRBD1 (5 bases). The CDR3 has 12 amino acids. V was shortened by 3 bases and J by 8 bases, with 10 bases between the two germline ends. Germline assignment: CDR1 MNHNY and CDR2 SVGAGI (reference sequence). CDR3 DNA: TGTGCCAGCAGTTATACGCAGGGAGGCTACACCTTC. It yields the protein CASSYTQGGYTF.

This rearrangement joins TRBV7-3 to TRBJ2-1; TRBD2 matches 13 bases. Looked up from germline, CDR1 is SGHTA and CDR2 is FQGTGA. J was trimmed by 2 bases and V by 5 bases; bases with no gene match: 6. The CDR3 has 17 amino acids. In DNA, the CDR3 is TGTGCCAGCAGCCCGGGGACTAGCGGGGCCCCCTACAATGAGCAGTTCTTC. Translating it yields CASSPGTSGAPYNEQFF.

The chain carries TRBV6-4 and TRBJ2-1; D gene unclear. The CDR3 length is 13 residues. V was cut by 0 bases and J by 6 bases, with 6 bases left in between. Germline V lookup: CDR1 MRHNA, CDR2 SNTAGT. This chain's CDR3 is CASSDSPTNEQFF. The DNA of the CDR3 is TGTGCCAGCAGTGACTCTCCCACCAATGAGCAGTTCTTC.

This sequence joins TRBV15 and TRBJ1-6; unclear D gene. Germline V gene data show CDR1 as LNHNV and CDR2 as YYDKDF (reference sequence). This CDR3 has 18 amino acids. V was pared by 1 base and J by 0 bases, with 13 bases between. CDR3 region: CATSRVVGVSSYNSPLHF. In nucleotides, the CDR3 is TGTGCCACCAGCAGAGTAGTCGGGGTGAGCTCCTATAATTCACCCCTCCACTTT. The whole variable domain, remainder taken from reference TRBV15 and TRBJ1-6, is DAMVIQNPRYQVTQFGKPVTLSCSQTLNHNVMYWYQQKSSQAPKLLFHYYDKDFNNEADTPDNFQSRRPNTSFCFLDIRSPGLGDTAMYLCATSRVVGVSSYNSPLHFGNGTRLTVT.

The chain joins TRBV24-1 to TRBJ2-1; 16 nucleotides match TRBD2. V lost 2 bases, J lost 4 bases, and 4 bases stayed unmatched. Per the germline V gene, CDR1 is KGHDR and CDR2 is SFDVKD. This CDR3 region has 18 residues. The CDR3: CATSDSGTSGGGYNEQFF. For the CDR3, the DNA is TGTGCCACCAGTGATTCCGGGACTAGCGGGGGGGGTTACAATGAGCAGTTCTTC.

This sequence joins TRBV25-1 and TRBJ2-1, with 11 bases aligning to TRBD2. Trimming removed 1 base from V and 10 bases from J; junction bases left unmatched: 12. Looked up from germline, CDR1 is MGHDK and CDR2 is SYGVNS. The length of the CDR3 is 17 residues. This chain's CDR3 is CASSEWVGTSGEKEQFF. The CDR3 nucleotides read TGTGCCAGCAGTGAATGGGTGGGGACTAGCGGTGAAAAGGAGCAGTTCTTC.

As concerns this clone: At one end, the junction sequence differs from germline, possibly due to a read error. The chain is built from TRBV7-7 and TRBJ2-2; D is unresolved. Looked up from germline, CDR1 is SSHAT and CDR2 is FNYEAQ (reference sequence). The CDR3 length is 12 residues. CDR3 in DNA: TGTGCTAGCAGCTTAGCCACCGGGGAGCTGTTTTTT. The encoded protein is CASSLATGELFF.

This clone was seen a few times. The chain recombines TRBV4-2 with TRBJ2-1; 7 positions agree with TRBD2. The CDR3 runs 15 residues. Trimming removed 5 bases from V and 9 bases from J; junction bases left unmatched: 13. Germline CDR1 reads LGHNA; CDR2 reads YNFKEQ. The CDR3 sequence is CASSSLVGGIGEQFF. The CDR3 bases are TGTGCCAGCAGCTCGCTCGTCGGGGGGATAGGTGAGCAGTTCTTC.

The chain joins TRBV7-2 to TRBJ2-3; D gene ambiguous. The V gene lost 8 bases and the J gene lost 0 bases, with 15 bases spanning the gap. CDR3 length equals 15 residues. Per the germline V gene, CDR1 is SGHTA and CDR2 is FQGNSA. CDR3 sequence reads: CASLSRTPSTDTQYF. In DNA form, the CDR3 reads TGTGCCAGCTTGTCAAGGACCCCTAGCACAGATACGCAGTATTTT.

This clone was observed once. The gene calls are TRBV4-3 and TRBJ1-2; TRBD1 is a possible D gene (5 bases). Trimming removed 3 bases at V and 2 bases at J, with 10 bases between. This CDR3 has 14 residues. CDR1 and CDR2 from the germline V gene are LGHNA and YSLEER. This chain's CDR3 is CASSHPGTNYGYTF. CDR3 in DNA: TGCGCCAGCAGCCACCCCGGGACGAACTATGGCTACACCTTC.

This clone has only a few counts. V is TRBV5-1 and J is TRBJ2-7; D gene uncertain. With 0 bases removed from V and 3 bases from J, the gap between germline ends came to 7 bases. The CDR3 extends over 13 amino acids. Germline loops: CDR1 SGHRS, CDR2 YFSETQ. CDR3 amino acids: CASSLAYGYEQYF. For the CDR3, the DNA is TGCGCCAGCAGCTTGGCCTACGGCTACGAGCAGTACTTC.

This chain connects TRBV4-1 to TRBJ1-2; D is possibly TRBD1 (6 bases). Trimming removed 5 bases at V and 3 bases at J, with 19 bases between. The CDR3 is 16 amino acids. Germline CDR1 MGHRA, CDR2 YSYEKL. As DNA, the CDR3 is TGCGCCAGCAGCGTCGGAAGGGGGGAGAGGGACTATGGCTACACCTTC. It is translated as CASSVGRGERDYGYTF.

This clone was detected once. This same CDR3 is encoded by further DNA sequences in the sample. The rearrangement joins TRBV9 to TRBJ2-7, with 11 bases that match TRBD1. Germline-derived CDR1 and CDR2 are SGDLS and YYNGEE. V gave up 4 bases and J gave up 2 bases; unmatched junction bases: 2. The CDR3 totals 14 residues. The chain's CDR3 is CASSPGQGAYEQYF. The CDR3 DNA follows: TGTGCCAGCAGCCCGGGACAGGGGGCCTACGAGCAGTACTTC.

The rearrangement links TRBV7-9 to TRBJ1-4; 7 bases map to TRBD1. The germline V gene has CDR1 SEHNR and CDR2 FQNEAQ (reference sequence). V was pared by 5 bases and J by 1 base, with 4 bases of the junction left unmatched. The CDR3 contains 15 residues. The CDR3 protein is CASSPRDRTNEKLFF. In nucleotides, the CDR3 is TGTGCCAGCAGCCCCAGGGACAGAACTAATGAAAAACTGTTTTTT.

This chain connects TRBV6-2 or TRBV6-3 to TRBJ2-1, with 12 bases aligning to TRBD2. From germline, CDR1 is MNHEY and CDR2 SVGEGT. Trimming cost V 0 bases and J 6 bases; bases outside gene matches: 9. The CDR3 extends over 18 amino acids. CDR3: CASSYSFRLAGDLNEQFF. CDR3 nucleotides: TGTGCCAGCAGTTACTCGTTTAGACTAGCGGGAGACCTCAATGAGCAGTTCTTC.

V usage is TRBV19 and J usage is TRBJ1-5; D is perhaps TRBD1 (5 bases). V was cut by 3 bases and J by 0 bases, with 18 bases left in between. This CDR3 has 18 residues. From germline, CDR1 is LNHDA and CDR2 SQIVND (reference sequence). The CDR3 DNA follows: TGTGCCAGTAGTATGTTAAGGGTGCGGGGGGATAGCAATCAGCCCCAGCATTTT. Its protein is CASSMLRVRGDSNQPQHF.